The rows below give T cell receptor beta chains drawn from one sample of a study of Ad26.COV2.S vaccination and SARS-CoV-2 variants. TCRdb keeps only in-frame clones here, not all; method: immunoSEQ multiplex PCR. The sample includes approximately 90,000 clones, more than 70% of them seen just once. Sequenced material: peripheral blood, taken after recovery from COVID-19. These receptors were collected from a human donor who had recovered from COVID-19. The CDR3 runs from the conserved cysteine through the conserved F or W. The D gene is left open where the match is weak. Only part of the rows carry a size: once, few, many, or a class if the clone is expanded.

.,TRBV19,.,TRBJ1-3,CASRTGSRGNTIYF,TGTGCCAGTAGGACGGGGTCCCGCGGAAACACCATATATTTT
TRBD1,TRBV28,.,TRBJ1-1,CASSETGGLYTEAFF,TGTGCCAGCAGTGAGACAGGGGGCTTGTACACTGAAGCTTTCTTT
.,TRBV7-6,.,TRBJ2-5,CASSLNPGETQYF,TGTGCCAGCAGCTTAAATCCGGGGGAGACCCAGTACTTC
.,TRBV4-1,.,TRBJ1-2,CASSQEGQPTGNKYGYTF,TGCGCCAGCAGCCAAGAAGGGCAGCCCACCGGGAACAAATATGGCTACACCTTC
.,TRBV7-2,.,TRBJ2-5,CASSPPGPETQYF,TGTGCCAGCAGCCCCCCGGGCCCAGAGACCCAGTACTTC
.,TRBV6-5,few,TRBJ1-1,CASSYGSLKNTEAFF,TGTGCCAGCAGTTACGGCAGCCTCAAGAACACTGAAGCTTTCTTT
TRBD1,TRBV11-1,.,TRBJ2-5,CASSSPDRGPQETQYF,TGTGCCAGCAGCTCCCCGGACAGGGGACCCCAAGAGACCCAGTACTTC
.,TRBV28,.,TRBJ1-2,CASWGAGYGYTF,TGTGCCAGCTGGGGGGCTGGGTATGGCTACACCTTC
.,TRBV6-2/TRBV6-3,few,TRBJ1-5,CASSYTQGHQPQHF,TGTGCCAGCAGTTACACACAGGGCCATCAGCCCCAGCATTTT
.,TRBV9,.,TRBJ1-1,CASSVGLAGFDTEAFF,TGTGCCAGCAGCGTAGGATTGGCGGGGTTTGACACTGAAGCTTTCTTT
.,TRBV12-3/TRBV12-4,few,TRBJ1-2,CASSSNYGYTF,TGTGCCAGCAGTTCAAACTATGGCTACACCTTC
.,TRBV28,.,TRBJ2-7,CASSFPGAHYEQYF,TGTGCCAGCAGTTTCCCAGGGGCGCACTACGAGCAGTACTTC
TRBD2,TRBV7-9,.,TRBJ2-2,CASSSSGLAGVGELFF,TGTGCCAGCAGCTCCTCGGGACTAGCGGGAGTCGGGGAGCTGTTTTTT
TRBD2,TRBV28,.,TRBJ2-7,CASSFPLAASSYEQYF,TGTGCCAGCAGTTTCCCTCTAGCGGCTAGCTCCTACGAGCAGTACTTC
TRBD1,TRBV19,.,TRBJ1-1,CASTRDRLRNTEAFF,TGTGCCAGTACCAGGGACAGACTTAGGAACACTGAAGCTTTCTTT
.,TRBV9,.,TRBJ1-4,CASSVSGVGEKLFF,TGTGCCAGCAGCGTGTCAGGGGTTGGGGAAAAACTGTTTTTT
.,TRBV14,.,TRBJ1-1,CASSPTANTEAFF,TGTGCCAGCAGCCCCACAGCGAACACTGAAGCTTTCTTT
.,TRBV29-1,.,TRBJ1-1,CSVVGGRDTEAFF,TGCAGCGTTGTGGGGGGTCGGGACACTGAAGCTTTCTTT
TRBD2,TRBV9,.,TRBJ2-3,CASSVASPGGPGDTQYF,TGTGCCAGCAGCGTAGCTAGTCCGGGAGGGCCGGGAGATACGCAGTATTTT
.,TRBV6-6,.,TRBJ2-1,CASSYKPEMLQFF,TGTGCCAGCAGTTACAAACCTGAAATGTTGCAGTTCTTC
.,TRBV6-5,once,TRBJ2-5,CASSYSETQYF,TGTGCCAGCAGTTACTCAGAGACCCAGTACTTC
.,TRBV5-1,.,TRBJ1-2,CASSNLDSRYGYTF,TGCGCCAGCAGCAATTTGGACAGCCGCTATGGCTACACCTTC
TRBD1,TRBV11-2,few,TRBJ2-7,CASSSGDSKTHEQYF,TGTGCCAGCAGCTCCGGGGACAGTAAAACCCACGAGCAGTACTTC
TRBD1,TRBV5-6,.,TRBJ1-3,CASSRDRVWDF,TGTGCCAGCAGTCGGGACAGGGTTTGGGATTTT
.,TRBV28,many,TRBJ2-1,CASSPLRRLSYNEQFF,TGTGCCAGCAGTCCCCTCAGGAGACTCTCCTACAATGAGCAGTTCTTC
.,TRBV7-9,few,TRBJ2-2,CASKNRELGGELFF,TGTGCCAGCAAGAACAGGGAATTGGGCGGGGAGCTGTTTTTT
TRBD1,TRBV28,once,TRBJ1-1,CASSPRGTNTEAFF,TGTGCCAGCAGTCCCAGGGGGACGAACACTGAAGCTTTCTTT
.,TRBV6-4,.,TRBJ2-4,CASTPGAAKNIQYF,TGTGCCAGCACCCCTGGGGCTGCCAAAAACATTCAGTACTTC
.,TRBV7-6,.,TRBJ2-1,CASSLVARATRSNEQFF,TGTGCCAGCAGCTTAGTAGCGCGGGCGACTCGAAGCAATGAGCAGTTCTTC
TRBD1,TRBV28,.,TRBJ1-5,CASRSGTADFQPQHF,TGTGCCAGCAGATCCGGGACAGCCGACTTTCAGCCCCAGCATTTT
.,TRBV6-4,few,TRBJ2-3,CASSVEVADTQYF,TGTGCCAGCAGTGTCGAGGTAGCAGATACGCAGTATTTT
.,TRBV20-1,.,TRBJ2-3,CSASEGGARVTDTQYF,TGCAGTGCTAGTGAGGGCGGGGCACGGGTCACAGATACGCAGTATTTT